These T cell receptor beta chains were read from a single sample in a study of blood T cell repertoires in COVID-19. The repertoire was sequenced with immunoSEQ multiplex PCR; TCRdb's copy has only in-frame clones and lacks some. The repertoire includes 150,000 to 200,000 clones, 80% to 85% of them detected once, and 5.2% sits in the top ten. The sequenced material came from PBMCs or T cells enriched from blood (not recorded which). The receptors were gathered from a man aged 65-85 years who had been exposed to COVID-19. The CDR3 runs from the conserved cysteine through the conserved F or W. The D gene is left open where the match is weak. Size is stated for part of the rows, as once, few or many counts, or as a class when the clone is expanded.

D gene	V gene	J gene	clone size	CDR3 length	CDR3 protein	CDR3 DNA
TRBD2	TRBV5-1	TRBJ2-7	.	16	CASSLATSGVNYEQYF	TGCGCCAGCAGCTTGGCCACGAGCGGGGTCAACTACGAGCAGTACTTC
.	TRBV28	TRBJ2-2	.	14	CASSLSLSTGELFF	TGTGCCAGCAGTTTATCTTTGAGCACCGGGGAGCTGTTTTTT
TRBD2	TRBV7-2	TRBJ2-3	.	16	CASSLGSSGYTDTQYF	TGTGCCAGCAGCTTAGGTTCTAGCGGATACACAGATACGCAGTATTTT
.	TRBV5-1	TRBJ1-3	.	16	CASSLLPPGGGNTIYF	TGCGCCAGCAGCCTACTACCCCCGGGAGGTGGAAACACCATATATTTT
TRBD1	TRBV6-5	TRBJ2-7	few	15	CASRYSGQGAYEQYF	TGTGCCAGCAGATACTCGGGACAGGGGGCCTACGAGCAGTACTTC
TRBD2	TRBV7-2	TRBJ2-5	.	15	CASNHQLAGEETQYF	TGTGCCAGCAACCACCAACTAGCGGGGGAAGAGACCCAGTACTTC
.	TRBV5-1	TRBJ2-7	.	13	CASSYTGSYEQYF	TGCGCCAGCAGCTATACAGGGTCCTACGAGCAGTACTTC
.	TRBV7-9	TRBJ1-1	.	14	CASSMIGGNTEAFF	TGTGCCAGCAGCATGATAGGGGGGAACACTGAAGCTTTCTTT
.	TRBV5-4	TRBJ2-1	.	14	CASSLAGRDNEQFF	TGTGCCAGCAGCTTGGCAGGCAGGGACAATGAGCAGTTCTTC
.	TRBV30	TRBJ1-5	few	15	CAWKTSHRGNQPQHF	TGTGCCTGGAAAACCTCCCATAGAGGCAATCAGCCCCAGCATTTT
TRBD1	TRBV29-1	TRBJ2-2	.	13	CSVGGQGTGELFF	TGCAGCGTGGGGGGACAGGGCACCGGGGAGCTGTTTTTT
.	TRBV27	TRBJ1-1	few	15	CASSLGVGGNTEAFF	TGTGCCAGCAGTTTAGGGGTAGGGGGGAACACTGAAGCTTTCTTT
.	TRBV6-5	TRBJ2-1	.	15	CASSSIPPRDNEQFF	TGTGCCAGCAGTTCCATACCCCCCAGGGACAATGAGCAGTTCTTC
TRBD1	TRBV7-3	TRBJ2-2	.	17	CASSDPAGGLNTGELFF	TGTGCCAGCAGCGACCCTGCAGGGGGTCTCAACACCGGGGAGCTGTTTTTT
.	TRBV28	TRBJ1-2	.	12	CASSPPPRGYTF	TGTGCCAGCAGTCCTCCCCCTAGAGGCTACACCTTC
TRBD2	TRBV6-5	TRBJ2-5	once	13	CASRLAGGETQYF	TGTGCCAGCAGATTAGCGGGGGGGGAGACCCAGTACTTC
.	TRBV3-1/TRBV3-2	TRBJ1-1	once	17	CASSQQAGSILCAEAFF	TGTGCCAGCAGCCAACAAGCCGGGTCGATTTTATGCGCTGAAGCTTTCTTT
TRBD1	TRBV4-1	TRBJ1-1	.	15	CASSLRDRGSTEAFF	TGCGCCAGCAGCCTCCGGGACAGGGGATCCACTGAAGCTTTCTTT
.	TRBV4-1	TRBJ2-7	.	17	CASSLLPGLRSGYEQYF	TGCGCCAGCAGCCTGCTGCCGGGACTGAGATCCGGGTACGAGCAGTACTTC
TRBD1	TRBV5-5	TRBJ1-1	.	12	CASSGQVTEAFF	TGTGCCAGCAGCGGACAGGTCACTGAAGCTTTCTTT
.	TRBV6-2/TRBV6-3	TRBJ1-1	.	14	CASSYYGRGGEAFF	TGTGCCAGCAGTTACTACGGGAGGGGTGGTGAAGCTTTCTTT
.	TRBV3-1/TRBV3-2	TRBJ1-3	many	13	CASSQDEGNTIYF	TGTGCCAGCAGCCAAGATGAGGGAAACACCATATATTTT
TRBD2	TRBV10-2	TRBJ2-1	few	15	CASSPGLAGGDEQFF	TGCGCCAGCAGCCCGGGACTAGCGGGAGGGGATGAGCAGTTCTTC
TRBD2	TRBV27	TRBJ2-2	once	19	CASSLNRKGLAYGAGELFF	TGTGCCAGCAGTTTAAACAGGAAAGGACTAGCGTATGGGGCCGGGGAGCTGTTTTTT
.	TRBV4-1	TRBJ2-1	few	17	CASSLVLDGVAYNEQFF	TGCGCCAGCAGCCTCGTCCTAGACGGGGTCGCCTACAATGAGCAGTTCTTC
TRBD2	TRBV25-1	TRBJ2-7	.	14	CASSGPRGFYEQYF	TGTGCCAGCAGTGGGCCGCGGGGGTTCTACGAGCAGTACTTC
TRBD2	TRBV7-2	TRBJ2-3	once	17	CASSLSLAGAFEDTQYF	TGTGCCAGCAGCTTGTCTCTAGCGGGAGCGTTCGAAGATACGCAGTATTTT
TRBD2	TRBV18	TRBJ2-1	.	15	CASSGAGGPGNEQFF	TGTGCCAGCTCAGGAGCGGGAGGGCCCGGGAATGAGCAGTTCTTC
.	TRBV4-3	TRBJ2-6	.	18	CASSELLSAVSGANVLTF	TGCGCCAGCAGCGAGTTACTTAGCGCCGTCTCTGGGGCCAACGTCCTGACTTTC
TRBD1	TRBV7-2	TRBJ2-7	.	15	CASIRTGAYFNEQYF	TGTGCCAGCATCCGGACAGGGGCCTACTTCAACGAGCAGTACTTC
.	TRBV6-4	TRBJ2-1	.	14	CASSAKLPYNEQFF	TGTGCCAGCAGTGCAAAGCTACCTTACAATGAGCAGTTCTTC
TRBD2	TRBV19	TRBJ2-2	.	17	CASKTSGRASGTGELFF	TGTGCCAGTAAAACTAGCGGGAGGGCCTCTGGCACCGGGGAGCTGTTTTTT
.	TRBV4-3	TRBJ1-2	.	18	CASSQVSIRAGGWYGYTF	TGCGCCAGCAGCCAAGTTTCTATTCGTGCGGGGGGATGGTATGGCTACACCTTC
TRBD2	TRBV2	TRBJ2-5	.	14	CASSLAGAWETQYF	TGTGCCAGCAGTTTAGCGGGGGCGTGGGAGACCCAGTACTTC
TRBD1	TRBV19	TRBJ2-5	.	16	CASSAGTGGSKETQYF	TGTGCCAGTAGTGCCGGGACAGGGGGCTCCAAAGAGACCCAGTACTTC
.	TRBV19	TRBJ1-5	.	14	CASSESGENQPQHF	TGTGCCAGTAGCGAAAGCGGGGAGAATCAGCCCCAGCATTTT
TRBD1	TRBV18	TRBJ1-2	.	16	CASSPPAAQGAYGYTF	TGTGCCAGCTCACCGCCAGCCGCACAGGGGGCGTATGGCTACACCTTC
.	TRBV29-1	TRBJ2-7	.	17	CSVESKTHRPPRDEQYF	TGCAGCGTTGAATCTAAGACCCACAGGCCCCCAAGGGACGAGCAGTACTTC